Shown below are 5 T cell receptor beta chains from a single sample sequenced in a study of blood T cell repertoires in COVID-19. Data came from immunoSEQ multiplex PCR; TCRdb stores just in-frame clones and leaves some out. The repertoire includes 89,000 or so clones, 85% of them detected once, and around 38% sits in the top ten. Sequenced material: peripheral blood. The receptors were sampled from a man older than 75 with acute or convalescent COVID-19.

This chain uses TRBV27 with TRBJ2-2; 8 positions match TRBD1. The CDR3 runs to 16 residues. CDR1 is MNHEY, CDR2 SMNVEV, per germline (reference sequence). Unmatched junction bases numbered 7, after V lost 3 bases and J lost 4 bases. Written as DNA, the CDR3 is TGTGCCAGCAGTTTGGGGGGTGGGACAGGCACCGGGGAGCTGTTTTTT. Its protein is CASSLGGGTGTGELFF.

The rearrangement links TRBV25-1 to TRBJ1-5, with TRBD1 as a possible D gene (6 bases). Trimming took off 1 base at V and 2 bases at J, with 12 bases between the two ends. This CDR3 spans 16 amino acids. The germline V gene encodes CDR1 MGHDK and CDR2 SYGVNS. CDR3: CASSESGRGGNQPQHF. The CDR3 DNA reads as TGTGCCAGCAGTGAATCCGGCAGGGGAGGCAATCAGCCCCAGCATTTT.

The chain employs TRBV10-3 and TRBJ1-3; D call uncertain. The CDR3 loop spans 13 amino acids. Germline V gene lookup returns CDR1 ENHRY and CDR2 SYGVKD. Deletions cut 4 bases from V and 2 bases from J, with 6 bases between. This CDR3 is CAISAVTGNTIYF. CDR3 bases: TGTGCCATCAGTGCCGTTACTGGAAACACCATATATTTT.

Here the CDR3 reads CASTEVGQPEQYF. The CDR3, as DNA: TGTGCCAGCACCGAGGTGGGACAACCCGAGCAGTACTTC. The chain combines TRBV2 with TRBJ2-7, with D tentatively TRBD1 (6 bases). V was pared by 7 bases and J by 6 bases, with 16 bases between. Looked up from germline, CDR1 is SNHLY and CDR2 is FYNNEI. The CDR3 totals 13 residues. Full variable domain (outside the CDR3, taken from reference TRBV2 and TRBJ2-7): EPEVTQTPSHQVTQMGQEVILRCVPISNHLYFYWYRQILGQKVEFLVSFYNNEISEKSEIFDDQFSVERPDGSNFTLKIRSTKLEDSAMYFCASTEVGQPEQYFGPGTRLTVT.

This chain links TRBV30 with TRBJ1-5, with a tentative D call TRBD1 (5 bases). This CDR3 comprises 13 residues. In germline, CDR1 is GTSNPN, CDR2 SVGIG (reference sequence). The ends were cut back, 3 bases at V and 3 bases at J, with 9 bases in the middle. The CDR3 DNA sequence: TGTGCCTGGAGGGGGGGGGACAATCAGCCCCAGCATTTT. Amino acid sequence: CAWRGGDNQPQHF.